The rows below give T cell receptor beta chains drawn from one sample of a study of shared clonotypes between healthy human individuals. Data came from immunoSEQ multiplex PCR; TCRdb stores just in-frame clones and leaves some out. The sample gives some 2,500,000 clones, roughly 93% of which show up once; around 0.37% is in the top ten. Material for sequencing was naive CD4+ T cells from PBMCs. These TCRs come from a man between 18 and 35 years old in good health. Some clones in this sample may be carry-over from other donors' samples. The CDR3 runs from the conserved cysteine through the conserved F or W.

v_call	cdr3_aa
TRBV19	CASSIDPAGAYNEQFF
TRBV2	CASSWTSGSNNEQFF
TRBV28	CASSPASFYGYTF
TRBV19	CASSIWDSGNTIYF
TRBV28	CASSRTELLSGNTIYF
TRBV28	CASSLWAGGPGDEQYF
TRBV18	CASSPPVGKRPGGSRIEQYF
TRBV18	CASSGDRSTGELFF
TRBV5-1	CASSLAYGANVLTF
TRBV7-2	CASSVTGAHNEQFF
TRBV9	CASSILSGSHNEQFF
TRBV28	CASSLVGTDTGELFF
TRBV5-4	CASSFPGLAGESEQYF
TRBV9	CASSPIDQPGPFQSSRELFF
TRBV19	CASSTGTSGRGAFYEQYF
TRBV6-5	CASSYALAGGFNEQFF
TRBV10-3	CAISEGLAPETQYF
TRBV10-3	CAIRGGYGYTF
TRBV6-6	CATWGRRGYEQFF
TRBV19	CASSVRLAALREQYF
TRBV28	CASSLFVAGANYGYTF
TRBV29-1	CSVEGTGRRNTEAFF
TRBV7-9	CASRPMTRDGYTF
TRBV7-2	CASSLGQFASEAFF
TRBV6-1	CASSKTATNEKLFF
TRBV5-1	CASSPPNAYEQYF
TRBV5-1	CASTISAGELFF
TRBV10-3	CAISEGDREHNGYTF